This T cell receptor beta chain appears in the sequencing data of a study of beta chain features in type 1 diabetes. CDR1 and CDR2 (germline): SGHDT, YYEEEE. The CDR3 totals 12 residues. V lost 4 bases to trimming and J lost 6 bases, with 11 bases between them. Study outcomes and limitations: People with Type 1 diabetes carried modestly yet significantly shorter TCRB CDR3s in all four CD4+ subsets.

The authors reverse transcribed all of the isolated RNA, so sequencing captured expressed TCRB transcripts. The table came from immunoSEQ multiplex PCR; TCRdb's copy has only in-frame clones and leaves some out. The sample lists some 350,000 clones; approximately 13% were seen once. In its sample, this clone was seen a few times. Its cognate antigen is unknown. The receptor was derived from a woman aged 18-29 years with type 1 diabetes. What was sequenced was naive CD4+ T cells from blood. J is TRBJ2-7 and V is TRBV5-6, with a tentative D call TRBD1 (6 bases). As DNA, the CDR3 is TGTGCCAGCAGCCACACAGGGAGCGAGCAGTACGTC. Its protein product is CASSHTGSEQYV.